These 23 T cell receptor beta chains were all obtained from the same sample, sequenced in a study of PD-1 blockade in classical Hodgkin lymphoma. Sequencing was performed with immunoSEQ multiplex PCR; in TCRdb, only in-frame clones are kept and a portion is missing. The sample consists of over 20,000 clones, approximately 73% of them appearing once. Relapses following autologous stem cell transplantation were seen in all patients, with brentuximab vedotin exposure varying. The sequenced sample was peripheral blood mononuclear cells (PBMCs), obtained before the second cycle of nivolumab. These receptors were collected from a human donor with classical Hodgkin lymphoma.

The chain recombines TRBV19 with TRBJ1-5; D is unclear. This CDR3 contains 16 residues. The V gene's germline CDR1 is LNHDA and CDR2 SQIVND (reference sequence). V was pared by 6 bases and J by 0 bases, with 15 bases between. The CDR3 DNA follows: TGTGCCAGTAGCGAAGAAGGGCAGAGTAGCAATCAGCCCCAGCATTTT. Its translation is CASSEEGQSSNQPQHF. Together with reference TRBV19 and TRBJ1-5, the CDR3 gives the full variable domain: DGGITQSPKYLFRKEGQNVTLSCEQNLNHDAMYWYRQDPGQGLRLIYYSQIVNDFQKGDIAEGYSVSREKKESFPLTVTSAQKNPTAFYLCASSEEGQSSNQPQHFGDGTRLSIL.

The chain carries TRBV6-1 and TRBJ2-7; the match to TRBD1 covers 7 bases. Germline V gene lookup returns CDR1 MNHNS and CDR2 SASEGT. This CDR3 spans 15 amino acids. The junction had 10 bases not matched to a gene; V was cut back by 6 bases and J by 2 bases. The CDR3 region has the DNA TGTGCCAGCAGCTTAGGGGCAGGGGGACCCTACGAGCAGTACTTC. Its translation: CASSLGAGGPYEQYF.

This clone was seen a few times. The chain links TRBV7-9 to TRBJ2-7, with a tentative D call TRBD2 (6 bases). Germline V CDR1 and CDR2: SEHNR, FQNEAQ (reference sequence). The CDR3 sequence is 15 residues long. Trimming stripped 3 bases from V and 7 bases from J, with 19 bases between. The CDR3 reads CASSLLPGVLGEQYF. CDR3 DNA sequence: TGTGCCAGCAGCTTGCTGCCGGGAGTTTTAGGTGAGCAGTACTTC.

This clone came up a few times. V usage is TRBV6-1 and J usage is TRBJ1-1, with 12 bases that match TRBD1. Trimming took 4 bases from V and 4 from J; bases not matched to a gene: 4. The germline CDR1 and CDR2 sequences are MNHNS and SASEGT. CDR3 length: 15 residues. The CDR3 DNA reads TGTGCCAGCAGTGCCCGGGACAGGGGGCTCACTGAAGCTTTCTTT. Translated, it gives CASSARDRGLTEAFF.

The chain combines TRBV12-5 with TRBJ1-5; D is unresolved. V was shortened by 1 base and J by 4 bases, with 5 bases between the two germline ends. This CDR3 has 13 amino acids. Germline V CDR1 and CDR2: LGHNT, FRNRAP. The DNA for the CDR3 is TGTGCTAGTGGTTTGGAGCCGAATCAGCCCCAGCATTTT. It yields the protein CASGLEPNQPQHF.

This clone was found once. This sequence joins TRBV27 and TRBJ2-6; D not certain. Trimming removed 4 bases from V and 0 bases from J, with 7 bases in between. The CDR3 contains 15 residues. CDR1 and CDR2 (germline): MNHEY, SMNVEV (reference sequence). CDR3 DNA: TGTGCCAGCAGTTCGTATCCCTCTGGGGCCAACGTCCTGACTTTC. Protein: CASSSYPSGANVLTF.

This clone was seen more than once but under ten times. The V call is TRBV5-1, the J call TRBJ1-1; TRBD1 aligns across 9 bases. Looked up from germline, CDR1 is SGHRS and CDR2 is YFSETQ. V lost 4 bases, J lost 4 bases, and 5 bases stayed unmatched. The CDR3 spans 14 residues. CDR3 coding DNA: TGCGCCAGCAGCCAGACAGGGGGGAGCACTGAAGCTTTCTTT. It translates to CASSQTGGSTEAFF.

This chain links TRBV21-1 with TRBJ2-2; the table gives TRBD1 as D, unverified against the DNA. TRBV21-1 is a documented pseudogene. The CDR3 is made up of 16 amino acids. The CDR3 loop reads CASSHEHTGLTGELFF. The CDR3 DNA follows: TGTGCCAGCAGCCATGAGCACACAGGCTTGACCGGGGAGCTGTTTTTT.

The V and J genes are TRBV4-1 and TRBJ2-7, with 13 bases matching TRBD2. The germline CDR1 and CDR2 sequences are MGHRA and YSYEKL. J was trimmed by 3 bases and V by 1 base; bases with no gene match: 0. CDR3 length: 15 amino acids. CDR3 loop: CASSQGTSGGYEQYF. The DNA of the CDR3 is TGCGCCAGCAGCCAAGGGACTAGCGGGGGCTACGAGCAGTACTTC.

This clone was counted once. The chain employs TRBV11-2 and TRBJ1-2; no firm D call. Germline V gene sequence: CDR1 SGHAT, CDR2 FQNNGV. This CDR3 is built from 14 residues. Deletions cut 1 base from V and 4 bases from J, with 10 bases between. In DNA, the CDR3 is TGTGCCAGCAGCTTAGGGGAGTACTCCTATGGCTACACCTTC. It specifies CASSLGEYSYGYTF.

This clone was detected only a few times. Mismatch with germline at one junction end may stem from a read error. This chain links TRBV6-4 with TRBJ2-7, with D hard to call. In germline, CDR1 is MRHNA, CDR2 SNTAGT. The CDR3 has 10 residues. CDR3 sequence (DNA): TGTGCCAGCAGTGAAGCCCTCCACCTCTTC. This codes for CASSEALHLF.

The chain uses TRBV9 and TRBJ2-3; a weak D match, TRBD1 (7 bases). The CDR3 length is 16 residues. V shed 5 bases and J shed 3 bases, with 19 bases lying between them. CDR1 is SGDLS and CDR2 is YYNGEE in the germline V gene. In DNA form, the CDR3 reads TGTGCCAGCAGTAGTAGGTCAGGGGGAGGAACAGATACGCAGTATTTT. Its translation: CASSSRSGGGTDTQYF. The whole variable domain, remainder taken from reference TRBV9 and TRBJ2-3, is DSGVTQTPKHLITATGQRVTLRCSPRSGDLSVYWYQQSLDQGLQFLIQYYNGEERAKGNILERFSAQQFPDLHSELNLSSLELGDSALYFCASSSRSGGGTDTQYFGPGTRLTVL.

The rearrangement joins TRBV5-1 to TRBJ1-2, with D unresolved. Between the trimmed V and J ends, which lost 4 bases and 8 bases, there was a span of 21 bases. CDR3 size: 15 residues. The V gene's germline CDR1 is SGHRS and CDR2 YFSETQ. DNA for the CDR3: TGCGCCAGCAGCGTGGACGGAACAAACCCCTTAGGCTACACCTTC. Translated, it gives CASSVDGTNPLGYTF.

This chain links TRBV6-6 with TRBJ2-7; either TRBD1 or TRBD2 may fit D (5 bases each). The CDR3 is made up of 15 amino acids. CDR1 MNHNY and CDR2 SVGAGI come from the germline V gene (reference sequence). Trimming stripped 6 bases from V and 0 bases from J, with 15 bases between. In DNA form, the CDR3 reads TGTGCCAGCAGACCTCGGGGCCAGAGCTCCTACGAGCAGTACTTC. It codes for CASRPRGQSSYEQYF.

The chain is built from TRBV4-1 and TRBJ2-7; no reliable D call. The V and J ends lost 1 base and 3 bases respectively, with 10 bases between them. This CDR3 is 14 amino acids long. Germline V lookup: CDR1 MGHRA, CDR2 YSYEKL. The CDR3 sequence is CASSQVSRVYEQYF. The CDR3 bases are TGCGCCAGCAGCCAAGTTAGCCGCGTCTACGAGCAGTACTTC.

The chain joins TRBV28 to TRBJ2-7; D possibly corresponds to TRBD1 (6 bases). This CDR3 spans 13 amino acids. V gave up 7 bases and J gave up 3 bases, with 13 bases separating them. Germline loops: CDR1 MDHEN, CDR2 SYDVKM. The CDR3 is CASNRQAVYEQYF. CDR3 nucleotide sequence: TGTGCCAGCAACCGACAGGCCGTCTACGAGCAGTACTTC.

The chain recombines TRBV5-6 with TRBJ2-1; 11 bases agree with TRBD2. The CDR3 covers 17 residues. Germline CDR1 and CDR2: SGHDT and YYEEEE. The J segment lost 4 bases and the V segment lost 0 bases, leaving 6 bases of the junction unmatched. CDR3: CASSLGPGLAVYNEQFF. CDR3 in DNA: TGTGCCAGCAGCTTGGGTCCGGGACTAGCGGTATACAATGAGCAGTTCTTC.

The chain has TRBV29-1 and TRBJ2-5; 9 nucleotides line up with TRBD2. Germline lookup yields CDR1 SQVTM and CDR2 ANQGSEA. There are 15 residues in the CDR3. V was clipped by 8 bases and J by 5 bases; unmatched bases: 15. In DNA form, the CDR3 reads TGCAGCATATTCATCCCAGCGGGAGGCCGGGAGACCCAGTACTTC. Translated: CSIFIPAGGRETQYF. Supplemented by reference TRBV29-1 and TRBJ2-5, the full variable domain reads SAVISQKPSRDICQRGTSLTIQCQVDSQVTMMFWYRQQPGQSLTLIATANQGSEATYESGFVIDKFPISRPNLTFSTLTVSNMSPEDSSIYLCSIFIPAGGRETQYFGPGTRLLVL.

The CDR3 protein is CASSLSRGNEQFF. The CDR3 nucleotides read TGTGCCAGCAGTTTATCGAGGGGCAATGAGCAGTTCTTC. The chain links TRBV27 to TRBJ2-1; D is perhaps TRBD1 or TRBD2 (5 bases each). Germline loops: CDR1 MNHEY, CDR2 SMNVEV (reference sequence). Trimming removed 0 bases from V and 6 bases from J, with 6 bases in between. CDR3 length: 13 amino acids.

The CDR3 reads CASSLARDSQYF. CDR3 nucleotide sequence: TGTGCCAGCAGCTTAGCGAGGGACAGTCAGTACTTC. The chain uses TRBV7-9 and TRBJ2-7, with TRBD1 identical over 7 bases. The CDR3 runs 12 residues. Per germline, CDR1 SEHNR and CDR2 FQNEAQ (reference sequence). The trim removed 0 bases at V and 10 bases at J, leaving 3 bases unmatched.

V usage is TRBV6-6 and J usage is TRBJ1-3, with TRBD1 as a possible D gene (6 bases). This CDR3 has 16 residues. V lost 2 bases to trimming and J lost 0 bases, with 11 bases between them. Germline CDR1 and CDR2: MNHNY and SVGAGI (reference sequence). CDR3 coding DNA: TGTGCCAGCAGTTACAACAGGGCGAGCTCTGGAAACACCATATATTTT. Its translation: CASSYNRASSGNTIYF.

The chain carries TRBV18 and TRBJ1-5; TRBD1 aligns across 7 bases. The trim removed 4 bases at V and 6 bases at J, leaving 15 bases unmatched. Germline CDR1 is KGHSH and CDR2 is LQKENI. The CDR3 spans 17 residues. In DNA, the CDR3 is TGTGCCAGCTCACTCGGACAGGCGGTCGAGACGGGTCAGCCCCAGCATTTT. Translated: CASSLGQAVETGQPQHF.

This sequence joins TRBV4-2 and TRBJ2-1, with D unresolved. V was cut by 5 bases and J by 6 bases, with 11 bases left in between. Germline CDR1 is LGHNA and CDR2 is YNFKEQ. This CDR3 has 13 residues. The CDR3 DNA reads TGTGCCAGCAGCTTGCTATTGAGCAATGAGCAGTTCTTC. It yields the protein CASSLLLSNEQFF.